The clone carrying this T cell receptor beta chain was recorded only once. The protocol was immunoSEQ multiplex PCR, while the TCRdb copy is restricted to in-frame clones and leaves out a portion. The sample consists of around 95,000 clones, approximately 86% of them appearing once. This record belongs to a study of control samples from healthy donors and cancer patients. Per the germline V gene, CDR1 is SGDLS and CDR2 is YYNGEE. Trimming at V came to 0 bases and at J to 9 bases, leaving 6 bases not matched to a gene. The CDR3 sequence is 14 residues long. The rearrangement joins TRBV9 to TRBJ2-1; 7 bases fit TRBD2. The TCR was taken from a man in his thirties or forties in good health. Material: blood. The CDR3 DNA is TGTGCCAGCAGCGTAGCTGCGGGGGAACTTGAGCAGTTCTTC. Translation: CASSVAAGELEQFF.